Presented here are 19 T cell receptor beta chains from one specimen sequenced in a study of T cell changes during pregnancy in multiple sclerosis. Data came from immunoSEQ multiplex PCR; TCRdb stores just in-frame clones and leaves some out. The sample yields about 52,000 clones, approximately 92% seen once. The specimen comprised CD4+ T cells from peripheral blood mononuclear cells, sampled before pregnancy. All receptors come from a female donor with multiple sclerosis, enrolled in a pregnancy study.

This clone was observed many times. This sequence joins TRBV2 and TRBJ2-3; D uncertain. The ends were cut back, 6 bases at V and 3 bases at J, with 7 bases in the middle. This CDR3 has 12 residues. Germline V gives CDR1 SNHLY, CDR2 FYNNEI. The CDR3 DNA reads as TGTGCCAGCAGGGCCGGGACAGATACGCAGTATTTT. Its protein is CASRAGTDTQYF.

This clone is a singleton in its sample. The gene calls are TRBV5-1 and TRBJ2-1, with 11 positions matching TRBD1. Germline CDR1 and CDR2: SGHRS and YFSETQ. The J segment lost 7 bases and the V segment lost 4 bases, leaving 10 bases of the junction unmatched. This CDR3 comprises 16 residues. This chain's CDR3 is CASSPVTGTGGNEQFF. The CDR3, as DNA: TGCGCCAGCAGCCCTGTAACAGGGACAGGGGGAAATGAGCAGTTCTTC.

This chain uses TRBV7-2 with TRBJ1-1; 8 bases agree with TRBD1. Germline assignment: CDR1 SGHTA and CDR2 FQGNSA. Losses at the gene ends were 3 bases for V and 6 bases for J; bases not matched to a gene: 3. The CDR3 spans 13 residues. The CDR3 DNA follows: TGTGCCAGCAGCTTGGCGACAGGGGCTGAAGCTTTCTTT. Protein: CASSLATGAEAFF.

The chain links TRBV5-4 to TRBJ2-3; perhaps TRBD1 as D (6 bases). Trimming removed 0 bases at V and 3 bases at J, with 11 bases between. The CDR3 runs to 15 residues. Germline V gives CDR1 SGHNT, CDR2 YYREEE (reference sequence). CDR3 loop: CASSLGQGRTDTQYF. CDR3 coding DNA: TGTGCCAGCAGCTTGGGGCAGGGGCGGACAGATACGCAGTATTTT. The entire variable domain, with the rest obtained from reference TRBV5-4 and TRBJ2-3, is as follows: ETGVTQSPTHLIKTRGQQVTLRCSSQSGHNTVSWYQQALGQGPQFIFQYYREEENGRGNFPPRFSGLQFPNYSSELNVNALELDDSALYLCASSLGQGRTDTQYFGPGTRLTVL.

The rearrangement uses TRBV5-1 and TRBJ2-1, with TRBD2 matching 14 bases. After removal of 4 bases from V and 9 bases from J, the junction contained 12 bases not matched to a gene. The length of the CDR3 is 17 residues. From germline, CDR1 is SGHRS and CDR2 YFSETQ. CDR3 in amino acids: CASSLHGTSGRSGEQFF. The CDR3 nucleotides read TGCGCCAGCAGCCTCCACGGGACTAGCGGGAGATCTGGTGAGCAGTTCTTC. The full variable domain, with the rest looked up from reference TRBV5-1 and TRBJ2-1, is KAGVTQTPRYLIKTRGQQVTLSCSPISGHRSVSWYQQTPGQGLQFLFEYFSETQRNKGNFPGRFSGRQFSNSRSEMNVSTLELGDSALYLCASSLHGTSGRSGEQFFGPGTRLTVL.

The DNA for the CDR3 is TGTGCCAGCTCCCCAGGACAGGCGGAAAAACTGTTTTTT. Translated: CASSPGQAEKLFF. J is TRBJ1-4 and V is TRBV18; 7 bases map to TRBD1. V lost 6 bases, J lost 8 bases, and 6 bases stayed unmatched. Germline V gene sequence: CDR1 KGHSH, CDR2 LQKENI. The CDR3 contains 13 residues.

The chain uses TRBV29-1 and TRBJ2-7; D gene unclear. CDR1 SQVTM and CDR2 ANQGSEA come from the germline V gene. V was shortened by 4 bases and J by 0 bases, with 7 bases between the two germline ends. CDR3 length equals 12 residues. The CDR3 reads CSVGRNSYEQYF. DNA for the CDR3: TGCAGCGTTGGGCGGAACTCCTACGAGCAGTACTTC.

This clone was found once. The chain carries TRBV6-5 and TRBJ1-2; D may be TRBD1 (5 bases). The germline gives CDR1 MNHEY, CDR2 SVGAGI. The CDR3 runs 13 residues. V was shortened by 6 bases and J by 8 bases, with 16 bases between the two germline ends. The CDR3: CASRPSGEGGYTF. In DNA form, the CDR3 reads TGTGCCAGCAGACCCTCGGGGGAAGGGGGCTACACCTTC.

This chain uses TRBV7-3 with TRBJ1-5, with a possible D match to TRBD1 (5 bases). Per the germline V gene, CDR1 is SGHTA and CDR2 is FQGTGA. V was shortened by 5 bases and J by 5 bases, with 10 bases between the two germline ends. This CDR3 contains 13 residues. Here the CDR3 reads CASSQTGDQPQHF. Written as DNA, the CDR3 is TGTGCCAGCAGCCAAACGGGGGATCAGCCCCAGCATTTT.

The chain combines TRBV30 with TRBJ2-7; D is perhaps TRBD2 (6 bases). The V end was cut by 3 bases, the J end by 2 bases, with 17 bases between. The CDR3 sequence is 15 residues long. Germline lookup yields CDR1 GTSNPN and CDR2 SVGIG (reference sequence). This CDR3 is CAWSLGTQLAYEQYF. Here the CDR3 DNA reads TGTGCCTGGAGCCTCGGGACTCAGCTGGCCTACGAGCAGTACTTC.

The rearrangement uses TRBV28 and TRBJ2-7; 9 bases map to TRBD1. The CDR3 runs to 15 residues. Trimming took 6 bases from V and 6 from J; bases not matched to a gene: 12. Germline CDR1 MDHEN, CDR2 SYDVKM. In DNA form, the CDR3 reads TGTGCCAGCAGCCGCACGCTGGGACAGGGAGGCGAGCAGTACTTC. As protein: CASSRTLGQGGEQYF.

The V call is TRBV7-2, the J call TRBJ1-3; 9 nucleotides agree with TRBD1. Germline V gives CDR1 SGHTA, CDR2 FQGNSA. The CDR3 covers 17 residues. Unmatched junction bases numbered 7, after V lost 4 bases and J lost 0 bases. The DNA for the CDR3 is TGTGCCAGCAGCTCCTCGACAGGGGGGGTCTCTGGAAACACCATATATTTT. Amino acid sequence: CASSSSTGGVSGNTIYF.

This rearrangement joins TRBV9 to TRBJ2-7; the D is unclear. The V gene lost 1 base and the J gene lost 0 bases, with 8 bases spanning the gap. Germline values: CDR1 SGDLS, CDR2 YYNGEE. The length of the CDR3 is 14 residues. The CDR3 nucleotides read TGTGCCAGCAGCGTATTCGAGAGCTCCTACGAGCAGTACTTC. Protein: CASSVFESSYEQYF.

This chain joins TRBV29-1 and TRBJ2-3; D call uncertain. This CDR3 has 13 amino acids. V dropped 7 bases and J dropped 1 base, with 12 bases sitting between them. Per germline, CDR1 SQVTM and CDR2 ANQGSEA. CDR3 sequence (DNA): TGCAGCGGCCAGTTGGTGGGCACAGATACGCAGTATTTT. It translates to CSGQLVGTDTQYF.

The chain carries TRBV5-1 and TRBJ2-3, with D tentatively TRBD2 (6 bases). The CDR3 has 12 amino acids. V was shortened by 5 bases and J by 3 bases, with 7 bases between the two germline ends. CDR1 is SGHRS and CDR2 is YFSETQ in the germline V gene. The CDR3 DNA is TGCGCCAGCAGGGCGGGGACAGATACGCAGTATTTT. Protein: CASRAGTDTQYF.

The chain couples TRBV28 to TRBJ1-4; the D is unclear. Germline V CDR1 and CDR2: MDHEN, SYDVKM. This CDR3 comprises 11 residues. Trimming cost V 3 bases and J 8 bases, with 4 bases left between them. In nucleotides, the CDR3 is TGTGCCAGCAGTTTTCTCGAAAAACTGTTTTTT. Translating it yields CASSFLEKLFF.

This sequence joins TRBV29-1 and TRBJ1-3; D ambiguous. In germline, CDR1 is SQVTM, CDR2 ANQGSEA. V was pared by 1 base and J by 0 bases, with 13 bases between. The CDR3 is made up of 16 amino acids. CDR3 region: CSVEVGRTSSGNTIYF. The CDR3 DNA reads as TGCAGCGTTGAAGTTGGGAGGACTAGCTCTGGAAACACCATATATTTT. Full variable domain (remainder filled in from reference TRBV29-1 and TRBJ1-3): SAVISQKPSRDICQRGTSLTIQCQVDSQVTMMFWYRQQPGQSLTLIATANQGSEATYESGFVIDKFPISRPNLTFSTLTVSNMSPEDSSIYLCSVEVGRTSSGNTIYFGEGSWLTVV.

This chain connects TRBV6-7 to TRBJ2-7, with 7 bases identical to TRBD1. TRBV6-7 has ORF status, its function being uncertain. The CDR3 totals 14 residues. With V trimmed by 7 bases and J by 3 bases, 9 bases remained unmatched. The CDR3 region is CASNRTGDSYEQYF. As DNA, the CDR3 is TGTGCCAGCAACCGGACAGGAGACAGCTACGAGCAGTACTTC.

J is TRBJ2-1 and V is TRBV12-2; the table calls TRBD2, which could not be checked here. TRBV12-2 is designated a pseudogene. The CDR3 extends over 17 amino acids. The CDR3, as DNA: TGTGCAAGTCGCGTCGCTAGCGGAGGAAGCTCCTACAATGAGCAGTTCTTC. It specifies CASRVASGGSSYNEQFF.